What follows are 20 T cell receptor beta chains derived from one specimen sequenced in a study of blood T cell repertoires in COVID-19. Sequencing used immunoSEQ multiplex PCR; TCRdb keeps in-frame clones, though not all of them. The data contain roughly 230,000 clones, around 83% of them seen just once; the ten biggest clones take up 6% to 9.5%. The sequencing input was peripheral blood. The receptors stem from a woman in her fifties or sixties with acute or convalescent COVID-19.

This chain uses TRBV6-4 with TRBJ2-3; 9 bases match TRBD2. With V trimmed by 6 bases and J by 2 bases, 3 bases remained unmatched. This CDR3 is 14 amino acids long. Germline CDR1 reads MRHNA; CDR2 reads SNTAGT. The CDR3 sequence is CASSLAGYTDTQYF. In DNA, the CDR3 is TGTGCCAGCAGCCTAGCGGGGTACACAGATACGCAGTATTTT.

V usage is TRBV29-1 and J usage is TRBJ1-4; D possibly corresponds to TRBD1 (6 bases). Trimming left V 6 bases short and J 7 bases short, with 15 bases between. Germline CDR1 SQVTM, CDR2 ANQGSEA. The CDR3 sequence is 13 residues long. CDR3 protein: CSVAGEGGEKLFF. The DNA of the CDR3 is TGCAGCGTCGCAGGGGAAGGAGGTGAAAAACTGTTTTTT.

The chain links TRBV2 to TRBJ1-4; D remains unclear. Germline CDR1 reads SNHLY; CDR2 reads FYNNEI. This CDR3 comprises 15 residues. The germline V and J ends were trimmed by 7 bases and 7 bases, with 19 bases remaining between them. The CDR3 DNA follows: TGTGCCAGCACCCGAGGGCCGCGACTGGGTGAAAAACTGTTTTTT. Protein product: CASTRGPRLGEKLFF.

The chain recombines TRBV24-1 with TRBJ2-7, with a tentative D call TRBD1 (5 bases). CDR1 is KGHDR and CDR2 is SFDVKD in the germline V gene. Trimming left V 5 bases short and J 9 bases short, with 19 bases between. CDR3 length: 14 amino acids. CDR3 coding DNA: TGTGCCACCAGTGTTGGGTGGACACAACACGGGCAGTACTTC. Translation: CATSVGWTQHGQYF.

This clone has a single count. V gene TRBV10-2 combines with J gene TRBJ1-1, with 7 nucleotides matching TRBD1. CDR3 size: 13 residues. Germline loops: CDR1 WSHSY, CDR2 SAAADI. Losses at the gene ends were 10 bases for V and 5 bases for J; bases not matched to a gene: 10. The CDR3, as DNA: TGCGCCACTAGTGGGACAGTCGGGACTGAAGCTTTCTTT. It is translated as CATSGTVGTEAFF.

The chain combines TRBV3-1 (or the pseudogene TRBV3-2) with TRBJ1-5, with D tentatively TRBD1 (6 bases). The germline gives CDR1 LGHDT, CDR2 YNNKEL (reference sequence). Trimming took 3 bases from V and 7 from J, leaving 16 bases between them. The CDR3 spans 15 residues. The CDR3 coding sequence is TGTGCCAGCAGCCATTCCAAGGGCGGGGGCCAGCCCCAGCATTTT. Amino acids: CASSHSKGGGQPQHF.

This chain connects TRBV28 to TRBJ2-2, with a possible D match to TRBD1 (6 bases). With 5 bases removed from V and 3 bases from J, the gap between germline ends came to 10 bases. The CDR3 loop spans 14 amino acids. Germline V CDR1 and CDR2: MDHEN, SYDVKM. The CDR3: CASSQGYDTGELFF. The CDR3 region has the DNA TGTGCCAGCAGTCAGGGGTACGACACCGGGGAGCTGTTTTTT.

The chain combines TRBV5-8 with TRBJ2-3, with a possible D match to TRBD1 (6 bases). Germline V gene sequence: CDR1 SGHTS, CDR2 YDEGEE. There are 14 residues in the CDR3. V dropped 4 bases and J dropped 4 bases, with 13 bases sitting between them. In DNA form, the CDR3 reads TGTGCCAGCAGCCACCGAACAGGGTCAGATACGCAGTATTTT. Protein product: CASSHRTGSDTQYF. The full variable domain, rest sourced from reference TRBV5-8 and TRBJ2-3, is EAGVTQSPTHLIKTRGQQATLRCSPISGHTSVYWYQQALGLGLQFLLWYDEGEERNRGNFPPRFSGRQFPNYSSELNVNALELEDSALYLCASSHRTGSDTQYFGPGTRLTVL.

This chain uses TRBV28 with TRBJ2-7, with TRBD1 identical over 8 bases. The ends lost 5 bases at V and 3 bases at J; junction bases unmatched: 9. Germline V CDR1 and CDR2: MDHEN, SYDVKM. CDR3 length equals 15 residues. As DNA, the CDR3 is TGTGCCAGCAGTCCAGGGGGCAGGAGTAGCTACGAGCAGTACTTC. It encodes CASSPGGRSSYEQYF.

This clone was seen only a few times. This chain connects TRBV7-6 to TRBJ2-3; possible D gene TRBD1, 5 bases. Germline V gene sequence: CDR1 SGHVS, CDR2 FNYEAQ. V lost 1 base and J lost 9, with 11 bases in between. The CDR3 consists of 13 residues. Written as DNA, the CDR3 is TGTGCCAGCAGCTTAGAGGTGGGGCGCACGCAGTATTTT. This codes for CASSLEVGRTQYF.

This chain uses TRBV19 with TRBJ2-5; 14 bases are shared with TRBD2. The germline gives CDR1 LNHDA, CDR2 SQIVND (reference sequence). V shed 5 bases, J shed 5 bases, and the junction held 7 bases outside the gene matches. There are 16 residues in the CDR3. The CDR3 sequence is CASSPGLAGAGETQYF. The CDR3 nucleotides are TGTGCCAGTAGTCCGGGACTAGCGGGGGCTGGGGAGACCCAGTACTTC.

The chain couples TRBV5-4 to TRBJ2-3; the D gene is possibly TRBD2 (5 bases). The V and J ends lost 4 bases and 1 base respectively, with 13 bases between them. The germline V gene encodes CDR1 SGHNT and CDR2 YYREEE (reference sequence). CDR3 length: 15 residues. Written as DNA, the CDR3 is TGTGCCAGCAGCCCCCGGACCGGGGGCACAGATACGCAGTATTTT. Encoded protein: CASSPRTGGTDTQYF.

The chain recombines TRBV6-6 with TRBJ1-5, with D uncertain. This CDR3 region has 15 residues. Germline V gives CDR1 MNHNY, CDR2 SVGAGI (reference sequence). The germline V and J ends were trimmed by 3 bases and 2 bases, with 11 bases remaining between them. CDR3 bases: TGTGCCAGCAGTTATCGGGTCGTTGGCAATCAGCCCCAGCATTTT. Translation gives CASSYRVVGNQPQHF.

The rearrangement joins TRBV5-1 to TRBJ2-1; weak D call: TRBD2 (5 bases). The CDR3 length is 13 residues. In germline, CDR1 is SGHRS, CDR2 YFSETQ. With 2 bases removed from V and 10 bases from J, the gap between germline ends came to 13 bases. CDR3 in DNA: TGCGCCAGCAGCTTTAGCGAGGGATGGGAGCAGTTCTTC. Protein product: CASSFSEGWEQFF.

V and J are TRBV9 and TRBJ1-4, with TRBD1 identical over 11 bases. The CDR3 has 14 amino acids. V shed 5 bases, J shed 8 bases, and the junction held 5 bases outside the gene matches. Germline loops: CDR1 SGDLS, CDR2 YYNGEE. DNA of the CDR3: TGTGCCAGCAGTCCCGGGACAGGGGGGGAAAAACTGTTTTTT. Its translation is CASSPGTGGEKLFF.

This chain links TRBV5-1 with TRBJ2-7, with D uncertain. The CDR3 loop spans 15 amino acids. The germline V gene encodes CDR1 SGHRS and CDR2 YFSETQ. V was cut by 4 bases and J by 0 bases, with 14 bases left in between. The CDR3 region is CASSASTTPSYEQYF. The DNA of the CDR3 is TGCGCCAGCAGCGCTTCGACAACTCCCTCCTACGAGCAGTACTTC.

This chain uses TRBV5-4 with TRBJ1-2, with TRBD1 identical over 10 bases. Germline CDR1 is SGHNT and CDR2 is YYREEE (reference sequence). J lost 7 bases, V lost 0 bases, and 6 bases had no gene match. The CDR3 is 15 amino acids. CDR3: CASSLVRDRGPGYTF. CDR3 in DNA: TGTGCCAGCAGCTTGGTTAGGGACAGGGGTCCTGGCTACACCTTC.

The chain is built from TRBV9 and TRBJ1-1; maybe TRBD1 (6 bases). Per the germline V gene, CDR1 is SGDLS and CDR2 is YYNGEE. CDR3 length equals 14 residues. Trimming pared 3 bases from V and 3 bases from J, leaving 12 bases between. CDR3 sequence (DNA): TGTGCCAGCAGCGCCCGGGACACATACACTGAAGCTTTCTTT. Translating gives CASSARDTYTEAFF.

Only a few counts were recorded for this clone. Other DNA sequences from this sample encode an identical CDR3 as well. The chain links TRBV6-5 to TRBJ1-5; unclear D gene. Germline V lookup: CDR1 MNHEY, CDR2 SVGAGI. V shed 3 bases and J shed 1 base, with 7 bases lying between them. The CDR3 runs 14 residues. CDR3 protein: CASSYTESNQPQHF. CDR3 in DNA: TGTGCCAGCAGTTATACTGAGAGCAATCAGCCCCAGCATTTT.

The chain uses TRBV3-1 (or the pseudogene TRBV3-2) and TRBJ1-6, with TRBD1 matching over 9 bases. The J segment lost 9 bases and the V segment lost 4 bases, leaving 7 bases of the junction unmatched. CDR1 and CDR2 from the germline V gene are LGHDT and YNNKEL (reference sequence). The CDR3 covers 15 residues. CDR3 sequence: CASSPFTGGSSPLHF. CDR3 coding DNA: TGTGCCAGCAGCCCGTTTACAGGGGGCAGTTCACCCCTCCACTTT.